Below, 5 T cell receptor beta chains from the same sample are listed, as sequenced in a study of PD-1 blockade in classical Hodgkin lymphoma. Time point noted: cycle 4 day 1 (C4D1), after 5 to 7 weeks of nivolumab. Following autologous stem cell transplantation, relapse occurred in every patient, and exposure to brentuximab vedotin varied. Researchers report purifying CD4+ T cells from thawed PBMCs by magnetic negative selection. Clones were sequenced by immunoSEQ multiplex PCR, and TCRdb holds only the in-frame ones, with some missing. The sample includes 34,000 or so clones, 92% of them seen just once. The source was CD4+ T cells from blood, collected before the fourth cycle of nivolumab. These TCRs come from a human donor with classical Hodgkin lymphoma.

The genes are TRBV5-5 and TRBJ1-1; D remains ambiguous. The CDR3 has 14 residues. Germline values: CDR1 SGHKS, CDR2 YYEKEE (reference sequence). Trimming removed 0 bases at V and 0 bases at J, with 6 bases between. CDR3 residues: CASSLGNMNTEAFF. In DNA, the CDR3 is TGTGCCAGCAGCTTGGGGAACATGAACACTGAAGCTTTCTTT.

The chain uses TRBV29-1 and TRBJ2-2, with 7 bases aligning to TRBD2. The CDR3 has 13 residues. CDR1 is SQVTM and CDR2 is ANQGSEA in the germline V gene. J lost 0 bases, V lost 7 bases, and 2 bases had no gene match. CDR3 loop: CSAGTTNTGELFF. The CDR3 DNA is TGCAGCGCCGGGACTACGAACACCGGGGAGCTGTTTTTT.

The rearrangement joins TRBV12-5 to TRBJ2-1; D is uncertain. The V gene lost 0 bases and the J gene lost 4 bases, with 10 bases spanning the gap. Germline CDR1 LGHNT, CDR2 FRNRAP. This CDR3 has 15 amino acids. CDR3 protein: CASGLVVGAYNEQFF. The CDR3, as DNA: TGTGCTAGTGGTTTGGTAGTCGGCGCTTACAATGAGCAGTTCTTC.

V and J are TRBV28 and TRBJ2-7, with D perhaps matching TRBD2 (6 bases). V was pared by 6 bases and J by 9 bases, with 24 bases between. This CDR3 comprises 15 residues. From germline, CDR1 is MDHEN and CDR2 SYDVKM. The CDR3 region is CASRQTGTGGIGQYF. The CDR3, as DNA: TGTGCCAGCAGGCAGACGGGGACCGGGGGAATAGGGCAGTACTTC.

The CDR3 DNA sequence: TGTGCCAGCACCAGACTGTTGAGTACTGAAGCTTTCTTT. Its protein is CASTRLLSTEAFF. The chain has TRBV6-1 and TRBJ1-1; D not resolved. The CDR3 contains 13 residues. CDR1 is MNHNS and CDR2 is SASEGT in the germline V gene. Trimming took 7 bases from V and 5 from J, leaving 14 bases between them.